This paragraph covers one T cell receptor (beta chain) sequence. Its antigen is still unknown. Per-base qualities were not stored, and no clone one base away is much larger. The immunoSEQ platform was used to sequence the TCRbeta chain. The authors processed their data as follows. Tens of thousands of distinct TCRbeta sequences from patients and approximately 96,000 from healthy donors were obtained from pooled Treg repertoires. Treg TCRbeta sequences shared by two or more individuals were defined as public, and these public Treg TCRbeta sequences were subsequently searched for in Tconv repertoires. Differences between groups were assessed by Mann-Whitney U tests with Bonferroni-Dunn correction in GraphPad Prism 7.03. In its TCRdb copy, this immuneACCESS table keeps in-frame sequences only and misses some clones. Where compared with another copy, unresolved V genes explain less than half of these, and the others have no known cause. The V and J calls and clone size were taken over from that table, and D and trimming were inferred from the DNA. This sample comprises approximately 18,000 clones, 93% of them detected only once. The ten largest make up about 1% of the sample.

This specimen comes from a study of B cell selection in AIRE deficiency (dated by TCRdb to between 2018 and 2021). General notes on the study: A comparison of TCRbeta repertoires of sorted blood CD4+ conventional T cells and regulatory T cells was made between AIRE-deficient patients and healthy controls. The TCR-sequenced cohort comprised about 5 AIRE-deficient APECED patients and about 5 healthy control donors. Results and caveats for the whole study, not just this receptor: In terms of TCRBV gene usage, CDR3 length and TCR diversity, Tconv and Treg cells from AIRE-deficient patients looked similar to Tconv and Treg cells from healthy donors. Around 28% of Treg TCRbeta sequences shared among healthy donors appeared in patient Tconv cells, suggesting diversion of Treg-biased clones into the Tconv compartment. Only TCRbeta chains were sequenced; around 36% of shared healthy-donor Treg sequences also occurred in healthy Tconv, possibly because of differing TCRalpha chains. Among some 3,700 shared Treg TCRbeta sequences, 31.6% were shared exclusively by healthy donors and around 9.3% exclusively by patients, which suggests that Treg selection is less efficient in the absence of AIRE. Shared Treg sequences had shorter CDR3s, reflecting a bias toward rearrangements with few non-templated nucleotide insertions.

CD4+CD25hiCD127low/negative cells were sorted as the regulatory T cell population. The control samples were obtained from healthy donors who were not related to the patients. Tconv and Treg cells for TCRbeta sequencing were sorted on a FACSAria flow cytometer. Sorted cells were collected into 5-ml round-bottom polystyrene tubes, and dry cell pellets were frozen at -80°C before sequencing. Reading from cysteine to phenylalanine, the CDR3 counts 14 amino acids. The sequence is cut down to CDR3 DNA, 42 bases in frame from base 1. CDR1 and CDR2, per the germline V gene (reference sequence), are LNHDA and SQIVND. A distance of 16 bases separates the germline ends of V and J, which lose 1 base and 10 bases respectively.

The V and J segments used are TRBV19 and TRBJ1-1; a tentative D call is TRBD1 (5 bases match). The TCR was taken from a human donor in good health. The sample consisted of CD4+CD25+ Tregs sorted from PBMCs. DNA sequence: TGTGCCAGTAGTATAGCCGGCCGGTGGGGACGAGCTTTCTTT. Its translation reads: CASSIAGRWGRAFF. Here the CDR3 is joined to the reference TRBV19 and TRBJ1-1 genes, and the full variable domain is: DGGITQSPKYLFRKEGQNVTLSCEQNLNHDAMYWYRQDPGQGLRLIYYSQIVNDFQKGDIAEGYSVSREKKESFPLTVTSAQKNPTAFYLCASSIAGRWGRAFFGQGTRLTVV.